The sequence of this T cell receptor (beta chain) was determined in a study of response to subunit inactivated influenza vaccine. Study-wide results and limits: It was the authors' suggestion that each seasonal influenza vaccination recruits few new T cells.

From the RT-PCR reads, TCRdb called clonotypes with MiXCR, one entry per CDR3 protein. The sample has fewer than 600,000 distinct CDR3 sequences; more than 7% are singletons. Note on this clonotype: Antigen unknown.

The V segment lost 8 bases and the J segment 6 bases; nucleotides outside the gene matches: 11. The CDR3 loop spans 15 amino acids. CDR1 is SNHLY, CDR2 FYNNEI, per germline. The specimen was PBMCs from blood, collected roughly 24 months after vaccination. J is TRBJ2-1 and V is TRBV2; 9 bases align to TRBD2. This receptor was taken from a man aged 50-75 years who received an inactivated influenza vaccine. The CDR3 nucleotides are TGTGCCAGCGCTCGAACTAGCGGGCTGAGCAATGAGCAGTTCTTC. The encoded protein is CASARTSGLSNEQFF.